The source of this T cell receptor (beta chain) is a study of blood T cell repertoires in COVID-19. On the study more broadly: The samples span acute and convalescent COVID-19 from the United States, Italy and Spain. T cells, B-cell-depleted T cells, or PBMCs provided the cDNA or gDNA that served as material.

This CDR3 is 15 amino acids long. V lost 3 bases and J 2 bases, leaving 11 bases between the germline ends. CDR1 and CDR2 (germline): MNHNS, SASEGT. In the original processing: Reference gene primer amplification gave nucleated cell count estimates. The table came from immunoSEQ multiplex PCR; TCRdb's copy has only in-frame clones and leaves some out. The DNA gave D and trimming, while V, J and clone size come from that table. In the table there are 250,000 to 300,000 clones, 89% of which are singletons. The chain links TRBV6-1 to TRBJ1-3; weak D call: TRBD1 (5 bases). This clonotype originated in a woman in her thirties or forties who had recovered from COVID-19. Sequences were obtained from peripheral blood. The CDR3 loop is CASSEGQATGNTIYF. The DNA for the CDR3 is TGTGCCAGCAGTGAGGGGCAAGCTACTGGAAACACCATATATTTT.